This TCR beta chain was sequenced in a study of shared T cell receptors in the human thymus (dated by TCRdb to the early 2020s). Background for the entire study: The study investigated the way shared, self-reactive T-cell receptor alpha chains are produced in the human thymus.

Receptor libraries were prepared by the immunoSEQ multiplex PCR assay. In its TCRdb copy, this immuneACCESS table keeps in-frame sequences only and misses some clones. Where compared with another copy, unresolved V genes explain less than half of these, and the others have no known cause. For this sample the table gives over 350,000 clones, of which approximately 95% were detected only once. Around 0.019% of the sample comes from the top ten. The junction carries 7 bases between V and J, which are trimmed by 0 bases and 7 bases respectively. Sequences SGDLS (CDR1) and YYNGEE (CDR2) are obtained from the germline V gene. The CDR3 has 13 amino acids, counting the end cysteine and phenylalanine. The kept DNA is CDR3 alone, 39 bases in frame from the first base. Worth noting for this clone: The specificity of this receptor is unknown. No qualities accompany the bases; no much larger clone lies one base away.

The clonotype originates from a human donor. What was sequenced was thymocytes. Here the chain combines TRBV9 and TRBJ2-2, with the D gene too uncertain to name. Here is the DNA: TGTGCCAGCAGCGTAGTTTCGGACGGGGAGCTGTTTTTT. This sequence encodes CASSVVSDGELFF.